Listed below are T cell receptor beta chains from one sample, sequenced in a study of blood T cell repertoires in COVID-19. Assay: immunoSEQ multiplex PCR; the TCRdb copy retains only in-frame clones and omits some. The table records 70,000 to 95,000 clones, around 92% of them present only once. Sequencing was performed on peripheral blood. Receptors originate from a man aged 45-60 years with COVID-19, enrolled during active disease. The CDR3 runs from the conserved cysteine through the conserved F or W. The D gene is left open where the match is weak. Size values are once, few and many counts, or a class for expanded clones, and some rows have none.

-	TRBV30	-	TRBJ1-2	TGTGCCTGGAGTGTAATGCAGGCTCCTAACTATGGCTACACCTTC	CAWSVMQAPNYGYTF
TRBD2	TRBV3-1/TRBV3-2	-	TRBJ2-7	TGTGCCAGCAGCCAAGGGGTCTTGACTAGCGGGGGGGCCTACGAGCAGTACTTC	CASSQGVLTSGGAYEQYF
TRBD1	TRBV4-1	-	TRBJ1-2	TGCGCCAGCAGCCAAGCTAACAGGGGGGACTATGGCTACACCTTC	CASSQANRGDYGYTF
TRBD1	TRBV18	-	TRBJ1-1	TGTGCCAGCTCACTACAGGGGATGAACACTGAAGCTTTCTTT	CASSLQGMNTEAFF
-	TRBV10-3	-	TRBJ1-3	TGTGCCATCGGGACAACTGGAAACACCATATATTTT	CAIGTTGNTIYF
-	TRBV29-1	-	TRBJ1-2	TGCAGCGTTGCCCAGGGAAGGGTGGGCTACACCTTC	CSVAQGRVGYTF
-	TRBV28	-	TRBJ1-4	TGTGCCACCCATGGGGGGAGTGAAAAACTGTTTTTT	CATHGGSEKLFF
-	TRBV6-2/TRBV6-3	-	TRBJ1-2	TGTGCCAGCAGTTATATCGGGGGCCCCGGGAGGGGCTACACCTTC	CASSYIGGPGRGYTF
-	TRBV24-1	-	TRBJ2-1	TGTGCCACCAGTGAGTCTAGCTCCTACAATGAGCAGTTCTTC	CATSESSSYNEQFF
TRBD2	TRBV9	-	TRBJ2-1	TGTGCCAGCAGCGTAGACGGGGGGGCCAATGAGCAGTTCTTC	CASSVDGGANEQFF
TRBD1	TRBV6-6	-	TRBJ1-3	TGTGCCAGCCGCAACGACAGGGTCTATGGAAACACCATATATTTT	CASRNDRVYGNTIYF
TRBD1	TRBV6-5	-	TRBJ1-2	TGTGCCAGCAGACCCGGGACAGCGGCCAACTATGGCTACACCTTC	CASRPGTAANYGYTF
TRBD2	TRBV5-1	-	TRBJ2-1	TGCGCCAGCAGCTTGGGAGTAGCGGGGGGCAATGAGCAGTTCTTC	CASSLGVAGGNEQFF
-	TRBV7-3	-	TRBJ2-2	TGTGCCAGCAGCTTAGGCCACAACACCGGGGAGCTGTTTTTT	CASSLGHNTGELFF
-	TRBV2	-	TRBJ2-7	TGTGCCAGCAGTCGGAATCAGGGTTTAGGGCAGTACTTC	CASSRNQGLGQYF
TRBD1	TRBV6-5	-	TRBJ1-5	TGTGCCAGCAGTTACGGGCAGGGGGTAGAGCCCCAGCATTTT	CASSYGQGVEPQHF
-	TRBV19	-	TRBJ1-1	TGTGCCAGTAGTATAACAAAGAACACTGAAGCTTTCTTT	CASSITKNTEAFF
-	TRBV6-6	once	TRBJ1-5	TGTGCCAGCAGTCCACAGATTAATCAGCCCCAGCATTTT	CASSPQINQPQHF
TRBD1	TRBV9	few	TRBJ2-3	TGTGCCAGCAGCCCCCGGGACAGGGATGGTACGCAGTATTTT	CASSPRDRDGTQYF
TRBD1	TRBV3-1/TRBV3-2	-	TRBJ1-3	TGTGCCAGCAGCGGCTGGGACAGACACTCTGGAAACACCATATATTTT	CASSGWDRHSGNTIYF